This TCR beta chain stems from a study of cytomegalovirus exposure and HLA in healthy donors. 13 Jbeta primers and 60 Vbeta primers were used for the PCR. Per the original data handling: Later, some 75 million unique TCR beta chains were counted in an analysis, and some 10 million of them were shared. The table came from immunoSEQ multiplex PCR; TCRdb's copy has only in-frame clones and leaves some out. V, J and clone size are taken as reported in that table, and D and trimming were inferred from the DNA itself. The table lists around 140,000 clones, roughly 80% of them singletons. Germline V CDR1 and CDR2: MGHRA, YSYEKL. V was shortened by 2 bases and J by 0 bases, with 6 bases between the two germline ends. CDR3 length equals 14 residues. Only a few counts were recorded for this clone.

Source material: PBMCs. The receptor's source is a man between 35 and 55 years old in good health and CMV-seronegative. The chain carries TRBV4-1 and TRBJ2-3; D remains unclear. CDR3 amino acids: CASSQSLSTDTQYF. CDR3 DNA: TGCGCCAGCAGCCAATCCCTTAGCACAGATACGCAGTATTTT.